The 15 T cell receptor beta chains listed next were all sequenced from one sample in a study of T cell responses to AZD1222 COVID-19 vaccine. Generated by immunoSEQ multiplex PCR, the TCRdb table keeps only in-frame clones and is missing some. The table includes 100,000 to 150,000 clones, about 92% detected once. The input for sequencing was peripheral blood, taken on day 0 of AZD1222 vaccination. The receptors shown here come from an adult in good health.

This chain links TRBV18 with TRBJ2-5; 10 nucleotides align to TRBD1. Germline CDR1 and CDR2: KGHSH and LQKENI. There are 15 residues in the CDR3. J gave up 3 bases and V 3 bases, and 4 bases lay outside the gene matches. This CDR3 reads CASSPGDRGEETQYF. The CDR3 DNA is TGTGCCAGCTCACCGGGGGACAGGGGTGAAGAGACCCAGTACTTC.

The rearrangement uses TRBV23-1 and TRBJ1-3; 8 bases map to TRBD1. TRBV23-1 belongs to the ORF category, with a function that is uncertain. With 5 bases clipped from V and 4 bases from J, the junction kept 10 bases outside the gene matches. The CDR3 has 16 residues. CDR3 sequence: CASSYPEGTGGNTIYF. CDR3 coding DNA: TGCGCCAGCAGTTATCCCGAGGGGACAGGAGGAAACACCATATATTTT.

The genes are TRBV18 and TRBJ1-3; possibly TRBD1 for D (5 bases). Between the trimmed V and J ends, which lost 3 bases and 2 bases, there was a span of 11 bases. The V gene's germline CDR1 is KGHSH and CDR2 LQKENI. The CDR3 spans 15 residues. DNA of the CDR3: TGTGCCAGCTCACCTAACCAGGGAACTGGAAACACCATATATTTT. This codes for CASSPNQGTGNTIYF. The full variable domain, its missing parts supplied by reference TRBV18 and TRBJ1-3, is NAGVMQNPRHLVRRRGQEARLRCSPMKGHSHVYWYRQLPEEGLKFMVYLQKENIIDESGMPKERFSAEFPKEGPSILRIQQVVRGDSAAYFCASSPNQGTGNTIYFGEGSWLTVV.

The J gene is TRBJ1-3, the V gene TRBV19; D remains ambiguous. The CDR3 has 14 amino acids. The germline V gene has CDR1 LNHDA and CDR2 SQIVND (reference sequence). With 7 bases removed from V and 0 bases from J, the gap between germline ends came to 10 bases. The CDR3 bases are TGTGCCAGTACCAAGGGCCTCTCTGGAAACACCATATATTTT. Translating it yields CASTKGLSGNTIYF.

The genes are TRBV29-1 and TRBJ1-2; no definite D call. This CDR3 is 12 amino acids long. The V end lost 6 bases, the J end lost 6 bases, and 14 bases lay between the germline ends. Germline V lookup: CDR1 SQVTM, CDR2 ANQGSEA. The CDR3 loop is CSVLGFGDGYTF. DNA for the CDR3: TGCAGCGTACTCGGGTTCGGAGATGGCTACACCTTC. Looking up the rest from reference TRBV29-1 and TRBJ1-2 gives the full variable domain: SAVISQKPSRDICQRGTSLTIQCQVDSQVTMMFWYRQQPGQSLTLIATANQGSEATYESGFVIDKFPISRPNLTFSTLTVSNMSPEDSSIYLCSVLGFGDGYTFGSGTRLTVV.

Comment on this clone: This CDR3 fails to terminate in the conserved phenylalanine or tryptophan, so it likely reflects a read error. The limits of the CDR3 on the DNA are not certain, so only TCRdb's listed CDR3 is given. This chain links TRBV18 with TRBJ1-2. With termini counted, the CDR3 has 8 amino acids. Germline V gives CDR1 KGHSH, CDR2 LQKENI. This CDR3 reads CASSPMHL.

The CDR3 is CASPVSSGQDMSQHF. The DNA of the CDR3 is TGTGCCAGCCCAGTGTCGTCTGGACAGGATATGTCCCAGCATTTT. The genes are TRBV6-5 and TRBJ1-5, with 7 nucleotides matching TRBD1. This CDR3 is 15 amino acids long. From germline, CDR1 is MNHEY and CDR2 SVGAGI. Trimming cost V 8 bases and J 11 bases; bases outside gene matches: 18.

The chain carries TRBV19 and TRBJ1-5; no firm D call. CDR1 and CDR2 from the germline V gene are LNHDA and SQIVND (reference sequence). CDR3 size: 12 residues. V gave up 3 bases and J gave up 9 bases, with 9 bases separating them. The CDR3 DNA follows: TGTGCCAGTAGTATTGGGCTTCTGCCCCAGCATTTT. Translating it yields CASSIGLLPQHF.

The CDR3 is CAWSGSGGSSPLHF. CDR3 bases: TGTGCCTGGAGTGGGTCAGGGGGCAGTTCACCCCTCCACTTT. The rearrangement uses TRBV30 and TRBJ1-6, with 8 bases fitting TRBD1. This CDR3 is 14 amino acids long. In germline, CDR1 is GTSNPN, CDR2 SVGIG (reference sequence). The trim removed 1 base at V and 9 bases at J, leaving 5 bases unmatched. Based on the CDR3 plus reference TRBV30 and TRBJ1-6, the full variable domain is SQTIHQWPATLVQPVGSPLSLECTVEGTSNPNLYWYRQAAGRGLQLLFYSVGIGQISSEVPQNLSASRPQDRQFILSSKKLLLSDSGFYLCAWSGSGGSSPLHFGNGTRLTVT.

The V call is TRBV27, the J call TRBJ2-7; 7 nucleotides match TRBD2. Germline V CDR1 and CDR2: MNHEY, SMNVEV (reference sequence). This CDR3 has 15 residues. Trimming cost V 3 bases and J 4 bases; bases outside gene matches: 9. The CDR3 protein is CASSFFAGGYYEQYF. As DNA, the CDR3 is TGTGCCAGCAGTTTCTTTGCCGGGGGGTATTACGAGCAGTACTTC.

This clone was observed a few times. V and J are TRBV7-8 and TRBJ1-6; the match to TRBD1 covers 7 bases. Per the germline V gene, CDR1 is SGHVS and CDR2 is FQNEAQ. The CDR3 length is 14 residues. With 4 bases clipped from V and 4 bases from J, the junction kept 1 base outside the gene matches. CDR3 sequence reads: CASSWGQYNSPLHF. The CDR3 region has the DNA TGTGCCAGCAGCTGGGGACAGTATAATTCACCCCTCCACTTT.

The V gene is TRBV5-1, the J gene TRBJ1-2; D gene unclear. From germline, CDR1 is SGHRS and CDR2 YFSETQ. This CDR3 region has 13 residues. V was pared by 0 bases and J by 3 bases, with 6 bases between. CDR3 loop: CASSLGGDYGYTF. In DNA, the CDR3 is TGCGCCAGCAGCTTGGGCGGAGACTATGGCTACACCTTC.

The sample holds a few counts of this clone. V is TRBV20-1 and J is TRBJ1-2; D uncertain. Trimming stripped 3 bases from V and 8 bases from J, with 13 bases between. This CDR3 comprises 12 residues. Germline V gene data show CDR1 as DFQATT and CDR2 as SNEGSKA (reference sequence). In nucleotides, the CDR3 is TGCAGTGCTAGTCGGGATAATGGGGGCTACACCTTC. Translated: CSASRDNGGYTF.

The genes are TRBV5-1 and TRBJ1-1; 11 bases map to TRBD1. V trimming: 0 bases; J trimming: 6 bases; junction bases outside the gene matches: 4. The CDR3 has 15 amino acids. The germline CDR1 and CDR2 sequences are SGHRS and YFSETQ. The CDR3 region is CASSLGPGQGAEAFF. The CDR3 DNA sequence: TGCGCCAGCAGCTTGGGACCGGGACAGGGGGCTGAAGCTTTCTTT.

This clone was observed once. The rearrangement uses TRBV5-1 and TRBJ2-2; D may be TRBD2 (6 bases). Deletions cut 5 bases from V and 1 base from J, with 12 bases between. CDR1 and CDR2 from the germline V gene are SGHRS and YFSETQ. The CDR3 loop spans 15 amino acids. CDR3 sequence reads: CASRTDGGNTGELFF. CDR3 coding DNA: TGCGCCAGCAGAACCGACGGGGGGAACACCGGGGAGCTGTTTTTT.